Sequencing of this T cell receptor (beta chain) was carried out in a study of blood T cell repertoires in COVID-19. Study at large: From the United States, Italy and Spain came samples of acute and convalescent COVID-19. T cells, B-cell-depleted T cells, or PBMCs provided the cDNA or gDNA that served as material.

The Seattle site enrolled patients during active infection and followed them longitudinally. Per the original data handling: The assay estimated nucleated cells by amplifying reference gene primers. Data came from immunoSEQ multiplex PCR; TCRdb stores just in-frame clones and leaves some out. V and J calls and clone size are copied from that table; D and trimming were computed from the DNA. The data hold 150,000 to 200,000 clones, with roughly 80% observed a single time. CDR1 SEHNR and CDR2 FQNEAQ come from the germline V gene (reference sequence). The CDR3 is 14 amino acids. J gave up 13 bases and V 1 base, and 7 bases lay outside the gene matches.

The receptor's source is a woman older than 75 with COVID-19, enrolled during active disease. The sample comprised peripheral blood. V usage is TRBV7-9 and J usage is TRBJ2-6, with 7 bases identical to TRBD1. As DNA, the CDR3 is TGTGCCAGCAGCTTAGAAGGACAGGACGGGGTCCTGACTTTC. Protein product: CASSLEGQDGVLTF.